The T cell receptor beta chain under discussion was sequenced for a study of cytomegalovirus exposure and HLA in healthy donors. On the study more broadly: An early data release held tens of millions of unique TCRs from HLA-typed donors.

Trimming left V 3 bases short and J 6 bases short, with 12 bases between. In germline, CDR1 is SGHRS, CDR2 YFSETQ. The CDR3 is made up of 13 amino acids. 13 Jbeta primers and 60 Vbeta primers were used for the PCR. The protocol was immunoSEQ multiplex PCR, while the TCRdb copy is restricted to in-frame clones and leaves out a portion. This sample has under 200,000 clones, with 77% found just once. This clone was detected a few times. The specimen sequenced was PBMCs. The receptor was isolated from a female donor in good health and CMV-seronegative. The chain carries TRBV5-1 and TRBJ1-1, with D possibly matching TRBD1 (5 bases). CDR3 bases: TGCGCCAGCAGCTGGGGGGACGTACCTGAAGCTTTCTTT. As protein: CASSWGDVPEAFF.